The present T cell receptor (beta chain) was sequenced within a study of blood T cell repertoires in COVID-19. Individuals drawn from some 25 US areas were roughly 18 to 95 years old. Using immunoSEQ multiplex PCR, the repertoire was profiled, and TCRdb retains in-frame clones only, with some absent. The repertoire holds fewer than 350,000 clones, about 91% seen once, with around 2.8% in the top ten. With 4 bases removed from V and 5 bases from J, the gap between germline ends came to 14 bases. Germline CDR1 reads ENHRY; CDR2 reads SYGVKD. CDR3 length: 14 residues. This clone was counted a single time.

The material sequenced was PBMCs or T cells enriched from blood (not recorded which). V gene TRBV10-3 combines with J gene TRBJ2-5, with a tentative D call TRBD1 (5 bases). This TCR was recovered from a middle-aged man who had been exposed to COVID-19. CDR3 coding DNA: TGTGCCATCAGTGGGGGCAGCAAGTGGGAGACCCAGTACTTC. Its translation is CAISGGSKWETQYF.